This TCR beta chain is drawn from a study of OX40 agonist ivuxolimab in advanced cancers. Measured with immunoSEQ multiplex PCR; TCRdb has only the in-frame clones, and not every one. This sample has about 70,000 clones, with around 80% found just once. V was pared by 3 bases and J by 1 base, with 11 bases between. Germline CDR1 is LNHDA and CDR2 is SQIVND (reference sequence). CDR3 length: 15 amino acids. This chain joins TRBV19 and TRBJ2-3, with no clear D. The sample here was CD4+ or CD8+ T cells sorted from blood, taken in a trial of the OX40 agonist ivuxolimab. This clonotype was sampled from an adult with an advanced solid tumor such as melanoma, head and neck, liver or kidney cancer. The CDR3 protein is CASSIWAGGTDTQYF. The CDR3 nucleotides read TGTGCCAGTAGTATTTGGGCAGGAGGCACAGATACGCAGTATTTT.